The sequence of this T cell receptor beta chain was determined in a study of CD8 T cells in ankylosing spondylitis. Study outcomes and limitations: A TCR beta motif of 7 to 9 highly homologous variants seemed to mark ankylosing spondylitis blood. According to the report, clones linked to the disease were significantly enriched in matched synovial fluid samples taken from ankylosing spondylitis patients.

There are 13 residues in the CDR3. Losses at the gene ends were 6 bases for V and 5 bases for J; bases not matched to a gene: 6. TCRdb reprocessed the 5' RACE reads with MiXCR, giving one entry per CDR3 protein. The data contain more than 60,000 distinct CDR3 sequences, approximately 6% of them singletons. This clonotype was recorded many times. Its matching antigen is unknown. The receptor comes from a male donor with ankylosing spondylitis. This rearrangement joins TRBV12-3 or TRBV12-4 to TRBJ2-5; 7 positions agree with TRBD1. Sequenced sample: synovial fluid, either unsorted or a sorted T cell fraction (not recorded which). CDR3 loop: CASRNRGAETQYF. The CDR3 bases are TGTGCCAGCAGGAACAGGGGAGCTGAGACCCAGTACTTC.